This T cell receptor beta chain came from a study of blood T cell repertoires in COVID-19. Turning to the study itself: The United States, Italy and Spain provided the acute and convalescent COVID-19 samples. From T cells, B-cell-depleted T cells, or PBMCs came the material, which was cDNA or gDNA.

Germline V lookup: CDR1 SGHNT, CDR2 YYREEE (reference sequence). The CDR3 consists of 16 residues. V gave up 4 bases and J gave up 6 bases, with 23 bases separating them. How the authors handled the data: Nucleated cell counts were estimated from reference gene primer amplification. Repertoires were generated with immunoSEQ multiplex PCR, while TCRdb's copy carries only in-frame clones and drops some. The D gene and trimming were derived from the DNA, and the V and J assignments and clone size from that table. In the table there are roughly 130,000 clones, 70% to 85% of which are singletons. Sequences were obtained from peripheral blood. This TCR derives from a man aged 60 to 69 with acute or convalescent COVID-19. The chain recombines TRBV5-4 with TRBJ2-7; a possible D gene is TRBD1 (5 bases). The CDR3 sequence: CASSTSGSPLQSEQYF. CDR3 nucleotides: TGTGCCAGCAGCACATCAGGGTCCCCCCTCCAGAGCGAGCAGTACTTC.